This T cell receptor beta chain was sequenced for a study of early T cells in non-severe SARS-CoV-2 infection. Study information: RNA in bulk from unsorted whole blood was sequenced, and chains were unpaired. General study findings and limits: A preference for anti-spike CD8 responses marked VDJdb matching, which missed private and CD4 specificities.

The length of the CDR3 is 15 residues. From germline, CDR1 is PRHDT and CDR2 FYEKMQ (reference sequence). The V gene lost 2 bases and the J gene lost 3 bases, with 13 bases spanning the gap. This clonotype was recorded at least ten times. What it binds is not known. Individual cDNA molecules were tagged with unique molecular identifiers. A single record per CDR3 protein comes from TCRdb applying MiXCR to the 5' RACE reads. The repertoire holds 30,000 to 45,000 distinct CDR3 sequences, nearly 10% seen once, with 12% in the top ten. The gene calls are TRBV13 and TRBJ1-1, with D maybe TRBD1 (5 bases). The origin of this receptor is an adult who was a healthcare worker with PCR-confirmed SARS-CoV-2 infection or an uninfected control (not recorded which). Sequencing used whole blood. The CDR3: CASSLRGSSHTEAFF. DNA for the CDR3: TGTGCCAGCAGCTTACGGGGGAGTAGTCACACTGAAGCTTTCTTT.